The TCR beta chain under discussion was sequenced for a study of T cell clonotyping in hematopoietic cell transplantation. On this clone: Its specificity is unknown.

Blood collection times were about day -28 and days 30, 100, 180 posttransplant. The assay was immunoSEQ multiplex PCR, and TCRdb's table has in-frame clones only and misses some. The table shows approximately 6,900 clones, with 88% occurring only once. There are 15 residues in the CDR3. Per germline, CDR1 MGHRA and CDR2 YSYEKL. Trimming cost V 1 base and J 4 bases, with 11 bases left between them. Study findings and constraints: Broader posttransplant TCR repertoire diversity was predicted by graft donor and pretransplant recipient Inverse Simpson Index values. CD4 and CD8 repertoire contributions could not be separated without sorting.

This sequence originates from a young adult male patient who had an allogeneic stem cell transplant from a related donor, so the T cells may come from the graft donor. Some clones in this sample may be carry-over from other donors' samples. This chain connects TRBV4-1 to TRBJ1-5; D is undetermined. The sequences come from PBMCs, collected 100 days after allogeneic stem cell transplant. Written as DNA, the CDR3 is TGCGCCAGCAGCCAAGTCTTTCCGGAAAATCAGCCCCAGCATTTT. Translated, it gives CASSQVFPENQPQHF.